The 5 T cell receptor beta chains presented below share a single source sample, sequenced in a study of CD8 T cells in ankylosing spondylitis. TCRdb fed the 5' RACE reads into MiXCR, producing one record per CDR3 protein. The table lists 200,000 to 250,000 distinct CDR3 sequences, 10% of them singletons. Sequencing was done on a sample of blood, either unsorted or a sorted T cell fraction (not recorded which). These receptors came from a male donor with ankylosing spondylitis or in good health (not recorded which).

Ten or more counts support this clonotype. V is TRBV6-5 and J is TRBJ2-3; 10 bases agree with TRBD2. CDR3 length equals 19 residues. Germline lookup yields CDR1 MNHEY and CDR2 SVGAGI. Trimming cost V 3 bases and J 0 bases; bases outside gene matches: 12. The CDR3 DNA reads as TGTGCCAGCAGTTATTCGATAGCGGGGGGATCATCTAGCACAGATACGCAGTATTTT. Protein sequence: CASSYSIAGGSSSTDTQYF.

The J gene is TRBJ2-2, the V gene TRBV5-1, with D perhaps matching TRBD1 (6 bases). The germline V gene has CDR1 SGHRS and CDR2 YFSETQ. The CDR3 is 16 residues long. Trimming removed 6 bases from V and 0 bases from J, with 15 bases in between. For the CDR3, the DNA is TGCGCCAGCAACCCCCGGGACAACTCGAACACCGGGGAGCTGTTTTTT. Amino acids: CASNPRDNSNTGELFF.

This clonotype was seen many times. The DNA of the CDR3 is TGTGCCCCTCCCGGGGCCCACGAGCAGTACTTC. Its translation is CAPPGAHEQYF. This chain joins TRBV12-3 or TRBV12-4 and TRBJ2-7; the D call may be TRBD1 or TRBD2 (5 bases each). Trimming pared 11 bases from V and 5 bases from J, leaving 13 bases between. The CDR3 loop spans 11 amino acids.

The chain carries TRBV12-3 or TRBV12-4 and TRBJ2-2, with 9 nucleotides matching TRBD2. CDR3 length: 15 residues. The V and J ends lost 0 bases and 4 bases, in that order; junction bases with no gene match: 0. The DNA of the CDR3 is TGTGCCAGCAGTTTAGCGCGGGGGGGCACCGGGGAGCTGTTTTTT. Its translation is CASSLARGGTGELFF.

The rearrangement joins TRBV7-2 to TRBJ1-5; D is undetermined. The CDR3 has 15 residues. CDR1 and CDR2 (germline): SGHTA, FQGNSA. V lost 3 bases and J 2 bases, leaving 11 bases between the germline ends. CDR3 loop: CASSLAGLGNQPQHF. CDR3 nucleotide sequence: TGTGCCAGCAGCTTGGCGGGGTTAGGCAATCAGCCCCAGCATTTT. The full variable domain, in which reference TRBV7-2 and TRBJ1-5 provide the parts outside the CDR3, is GAGVSQSPSNKVTEKGKDVELRCDPISGHTALYWYRQSLGQGLEFLIYFQGNSAPDKSGLPSDRFSAERTGGSVSTLTIQRTQQEDSAVYLCASSLAGLGNQPQHFGDGTRLSIL.